A selection of T cell receptor beta chains follows, all from one sample in a study of control samples from healthy donors and cancer patients. Produced via immunoSEQ multiplex PCR; TCRdb's table is partial and in-frame only. The sample contains 170,000 or so clones, about 94% of which appear only once. What was sequenced was blood. These receptors all stem from a woman in her forties in good health. The CDR3 runs from the conserved cysteine through the conserved F or W. Each record gives: clone size, J gene, D gene, V gene, CDR3 DNA, CDR3 protein. D genes are given only for firm matches. The size field is filled for only some rows; it gives once, few, many or a size class.

>NA|TRBJ2-7|TRBD2|TRBV10-3
TGTGCCATCAGCTCGGGGACTAGCGAGGTTTACGAGCAGTACTTC
CAISSGTSEVYEQYF
>NA|TRBJ2-3|NA|TRBV7-9
TGTGCCAGCAGCTTGTTTACTAGCACAGATACGCAGTATTTT
CASSLFTSTDTQYF
>NA|TRBJ2-7|TRBD1|TRBV5-4
TGTGCCAGCATCGACGCCGGGACAGGGACCTACGAGCAGTACTTC
CASIDAGTGTYEQYF
>once|TRBJ2-3|TRBD2|TRBV6-6
TGTGCCAGCAGTACCCCCCGTAGCGGGGGCACAGATACGCAGTATTTT
CASSTPRSGGTDTQYF
>NA|TRBJ2-7|TRBD1|TRBV5-1
TGCGCCAGCAGCAATGAGGGGGCGACCTACGAGCAGTACTTC
CASSNEGATYEQYF
>NA|TRBJ1-2|TRBD1|TRBV5-4
TGTGCCAGCAGCTTGGCGGGGACAGACTATGGCTACACCTTC
CASSLAGTDYGYTF
>NA|TRBJ2-3|NA|TRBV6-6
TGTGCCAGCAGTTACAAGGATACGCAGTATTTT
CASSYKDTQYF
>NA|TRBJ2-7|TRBD1|TRBV15
TGTGCCACCAGCAAAACAGGGGGCTTCTACGAGCAGTACTTC
CATSKTGGFYEQYF
>NA|TRBJ2-1|TRBD2|TRBV7-9
TGTGCCAGCAGCCGGGGACTAGCGGACCGTGAGCAGTTCTTC
CASSRGLADREQFF
>NA|TRBJ1-2|TRBD1|TRBV5-1
TGCGCCAGCAGCTTGGAGGGACAGGTGGTCGATGGCTACACCTTC
CASSLEGQVVDGYTF
>NA|TRBJ1-4|NA|TRBV19
TGTGCCAGTAGTCAAAGGACTCCCACTAATGAAAAACTGTTTTTT
CASSQRTPTNEKLFF
>NA|TRBJ2-6|NA|TRBV4-3
TGCGCCAGCACGAACGGCCTAGGTACAATCTCTGGGGCCAACGTCCTGACTTTC
CASTNGLGTISGANVLTF
>NA|TRBJ2-5|NA|TRBV19
TGTGCCAGTAGTACCGGCGTCAGGGTATCGGAGACCCAGTACTTC
CASSTGVRVSETQYF
>NA|TRBJ1-1|NA|TRBV12-3/TRBV12-4
TGTGCCAGCAGTTTCCTTGAAGCTTTCTTT
CASSFLEAFF
>NA|TRBJ1-2|NA|TRBV5-1
TGCGCCAGCAGCTTGAGGGCAGCTTTTGACTACACCTTC
CASSLRAAFDYTF
>NA|TRBJ2-7|NA|TRBV13
TGTGCCAGCAGCTTAGGGCGGATCTACCCCTACGAGCAGTACTTC
CASSLGRIYPYEQYF
>NA|TRBJ1-6|NA|TRBV9
TGTGCCAGCAGCGTAAAATGGGGGGGTTCACCCCTCCACTTT
CASSVKWGGSPLHF
>NA|TRBJ1-5|TRBD1|TRBV19
TGTGCCAGTGCCGGGACAGATAGCAATCAGCCCCAGCATTTT
CASAGTDSNQPQHF
>NA|TRBJ1-1|NA|TRBV29-1
TGCAGCGTTTGGACAAAGAACACTGAAGCTTTCTTT
CSVWTKNTEAFF
>few|TRBJ1-4|TRBD1|TRBV27
TGTGCCAGCAGCCTGGACAGGGTTGGAAAACTGTTTTTT
CASSLDRVGKLFF
>NA|TRBJ1-2|NA|TRBV7-9
TGTGCCAGCAGCTTAGCTCTCGGGACTAATGGCTACACCTTC
CASSLALGTNGYTF
>NA|TRBJ2-7|TRBD1|TRBV27
TGTGCCAGCAGTGCAGGGACAGGAATCTCCTACGAGCAGTACTTC
CASSAGTGISYEQYF
>NA|TRBJ1-2|TRBD1|TRBV4-2
TGTGCCAGCAGCCAGGCCTTAACAGGGGCCCGGGGTGGGGGCTACACCTTC
CASSQALTGARGGGYTF
>NA|TRBJ1-2|TRBD1|TRBV10-3
TGTGCCATCTCATCGGGACAGCGGCAGCTCGGCTACACCTTC
CAISSGQRQLGYTF
>NA|TRBJ2-3|TRBD2|TRBV4-1
TGCGCCAGCAGCCAAGGACTAGCGCCTAGCACAGATACGCAGTATTTT
CASSQGLAPSTDTQYF
>NA|TRBJ2-3|TRBD1|TRBV6-1
TGTGCCAGCAGTGAAGGGCACAGGGGAGTGGATACGCAGTATTTT
CASSEGHRGVDTQYF